The 4 T cell receptor beta chains below come from one sample, sequenced in a study of T cells in Graves' hyperthyroidism and ophthalmopathy. TCR beta CDR3 sequences were amplified from RNA transcripts. RT-PCR in the first round (using the HTBI primer set) targeted the TCR CDR3. TCRdb reprocessed the multiplex PCR reads via MiXCR and lists one record per CDR3 protein. Seen here are fewer than 650,000 distinct CDR3 sequences, 13% to 15% observed once, and the top ten hold approximately 15%. Source material: blood. These receptor sequences come from a woman in her thirties or forties with Graves' hyperthyroidism.

This clonotype was counted many times. The gene calls are TRBV20-1 and TRBJ1-1; a weak D match, TRBD1 (5 bases). Germline V gene lookup returns CDR1 DFQATT and CDR2 SNEGSKA (reference sequence). Trimming removed 4 bases at V and 1 base at J, with 10 bases between. The CDR3 has 13 amino acids. The CDR3 loop is CSAKTDQNTEAFF. CDR3 DNA sequence: TGCAGTGCTAAGACAGATCAGAACACTGAAGCTTTCTTT.

This clonotype was recorded a few times. The V gene is TRBV5-6, the J gene TRBJ2-3, with a weak D call TRBD2 (5 bases). V lost 2 bases and J 0 bases, leaving 16 bases between the germline ends. CDR1 is SGHDT and CDR2 is YYEEEE in the germline V gene. The CDR3 has 17 amino acids. DNA of the CDR3: TGTGCCAGCAGCTTTTTGGCAGGACTTTCTAGCACAGATACGCAGTATTTT. Translation: CASSFLAGLSSTDTQYF.

The chain has TRBV4-1 and TRBJ2-1; D gene ambiguous. CDR1 is MGHRA, CDR2 YSYEKL, per germline. The CDR3 spans 14 residues. Trimming stripped 3 bases from V and 3 bases from J, with 9 bases between. The chain's CDR3 is CASSHLDVYNEQFF. In DNA form, the CDR3 reads TGCGCCAGCAGCCACCTGGATGTCTACAATGAGCAGTTCTTC.

The chain links TRBV6-2 or TRBV6-3 to TRBJ2-3; the D is unclear. The CDR3 consists of 15 residues. From germline, CDR1 is MNHEY and CDR2 SVGEGT. Trimming stripped 2 bases from V and 0 bases from J, with 9 bases between. CDR3 coding DNA: TGTGCCAGCAGTTACGTTAGCCGTAGCACAGATACGCAGTATTTT. Its protein product is CASSYVSRSTDTQYF.